This T cell receptor beta chain was documented in a study of T-cell memory formation after mild COVID-19. One entry per CDR3 protein results from TCRdb running MiXCR on the 5' RACE reads. The data contain around 430,000 distinct CDR3 sequences, 15% to 20% of them singletons. V was clipped by 3 bases and J by 3 bases, with 12 bases between them. The CDR3 is 15 amino acids. The V gene's germline CDR1 is SEHNR and CDR2 FQNEAQ (reference sequence). Material for sequencing was PBMCs or a T cell subset sorted from them (not recorded which). The chain combines TRBV7-9 with TRBJ1-3; D might be TRBD1 (6 bases). This TCR derives from a man aged 18-30 years who had mild COVID-19 (a few samples of this study predate the infection). Cell type and time point are not known. The CDR3 protein is CASSLAGGLGNTIYF. DNA for the CDR3: TGTGCCAGCAGCTTGGCGGGGGGGCTTGGAAACACCATATATTTT.